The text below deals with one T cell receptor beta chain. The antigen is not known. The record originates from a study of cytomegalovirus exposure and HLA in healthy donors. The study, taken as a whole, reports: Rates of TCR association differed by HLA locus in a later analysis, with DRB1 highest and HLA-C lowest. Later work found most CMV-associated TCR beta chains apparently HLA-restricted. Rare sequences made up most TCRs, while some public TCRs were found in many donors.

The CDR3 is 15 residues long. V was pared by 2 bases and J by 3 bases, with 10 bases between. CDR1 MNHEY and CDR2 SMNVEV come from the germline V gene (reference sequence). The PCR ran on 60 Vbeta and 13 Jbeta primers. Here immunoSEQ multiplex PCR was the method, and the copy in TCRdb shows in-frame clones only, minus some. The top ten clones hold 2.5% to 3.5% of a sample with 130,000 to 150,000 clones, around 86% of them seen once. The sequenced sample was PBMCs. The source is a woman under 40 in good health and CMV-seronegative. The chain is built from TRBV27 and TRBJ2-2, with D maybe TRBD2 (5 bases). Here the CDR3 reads CASSLREGYTGELFF. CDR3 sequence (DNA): TGTGCCAGCAGTTTACGAGAGGGTTACACCGGGGAGCTGTTTTTT.